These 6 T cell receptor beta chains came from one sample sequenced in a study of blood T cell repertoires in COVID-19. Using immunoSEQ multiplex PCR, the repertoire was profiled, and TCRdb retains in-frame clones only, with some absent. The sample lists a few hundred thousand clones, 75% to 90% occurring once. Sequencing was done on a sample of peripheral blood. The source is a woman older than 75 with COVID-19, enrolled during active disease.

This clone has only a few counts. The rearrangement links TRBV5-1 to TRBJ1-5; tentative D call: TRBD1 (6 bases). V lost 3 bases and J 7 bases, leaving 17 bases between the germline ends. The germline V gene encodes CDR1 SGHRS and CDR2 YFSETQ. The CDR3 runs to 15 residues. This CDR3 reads CASSSGGGRDQPQHF. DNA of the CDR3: TGCGCCAGCAGCTCCGGCGGGGGGCGCGACCAGCCCCAGCATTTT.

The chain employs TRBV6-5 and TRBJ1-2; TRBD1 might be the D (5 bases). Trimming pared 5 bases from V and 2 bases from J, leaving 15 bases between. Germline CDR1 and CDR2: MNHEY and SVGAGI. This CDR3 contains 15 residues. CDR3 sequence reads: CASSPLGGGNYGYTF. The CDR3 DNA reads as TGTGCCAGCAGTCCACTTGGGGGAGGAAACTATGGCTACACCTTC.

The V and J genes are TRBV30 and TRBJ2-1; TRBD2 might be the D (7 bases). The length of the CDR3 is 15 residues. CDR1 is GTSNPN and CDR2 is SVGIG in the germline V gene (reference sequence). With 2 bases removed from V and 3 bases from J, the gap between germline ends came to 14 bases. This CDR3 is CAWSLRGGFYNEQFF. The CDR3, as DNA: TGTGCCTGGAGTTTGAGGGGGGGGTTCTACAATGAGCAGTTCTTC. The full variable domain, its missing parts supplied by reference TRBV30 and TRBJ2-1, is SQTIHQWPATLVQPVGSPLSLECTVEGTSNPNLYWYRQAAGRGLQLLFYSVGIGQISSEVPQNLSASRPQDRQFILSSKKLLLSDSGFYLCAWSLRGGFYNEQFFGPGTRLTVL.

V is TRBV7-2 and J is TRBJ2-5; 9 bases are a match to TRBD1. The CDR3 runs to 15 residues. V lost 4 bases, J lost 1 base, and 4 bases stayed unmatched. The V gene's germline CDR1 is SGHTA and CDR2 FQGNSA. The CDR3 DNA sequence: TGTGCCAGCAGCTCCTACAGGGGGCTCCAAGAGACCCAGTACTTC. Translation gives CASSSYRGLQETQYF. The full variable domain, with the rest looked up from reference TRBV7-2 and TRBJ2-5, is GAGVSQSPSNKVTEKGKDVELRCDPISGHTALYWYRQSLGQGLEFLIYFQGNSAPDKSGLPSDRFSAERTGGSVSTLTIQRTQQEDSAVYLCASSSYRGLQETQYFGPGTRLLVL.

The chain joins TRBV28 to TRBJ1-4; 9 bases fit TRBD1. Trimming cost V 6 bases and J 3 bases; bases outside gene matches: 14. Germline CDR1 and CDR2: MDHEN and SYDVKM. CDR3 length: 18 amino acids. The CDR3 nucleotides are TGTGCCAGCAGCACTATATACCGGGACAGGGTCCCTAATGAAAAACTGTTTTTT. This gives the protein CASSTIYRDRVPNEKLFF.

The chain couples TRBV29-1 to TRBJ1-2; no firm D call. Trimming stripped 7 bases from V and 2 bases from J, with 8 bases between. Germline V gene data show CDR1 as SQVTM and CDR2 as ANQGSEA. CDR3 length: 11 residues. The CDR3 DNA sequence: TGCAGCGCGGGCCAGAACTATGGCTACACCTTC. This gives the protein CSAGQNYGYTF.